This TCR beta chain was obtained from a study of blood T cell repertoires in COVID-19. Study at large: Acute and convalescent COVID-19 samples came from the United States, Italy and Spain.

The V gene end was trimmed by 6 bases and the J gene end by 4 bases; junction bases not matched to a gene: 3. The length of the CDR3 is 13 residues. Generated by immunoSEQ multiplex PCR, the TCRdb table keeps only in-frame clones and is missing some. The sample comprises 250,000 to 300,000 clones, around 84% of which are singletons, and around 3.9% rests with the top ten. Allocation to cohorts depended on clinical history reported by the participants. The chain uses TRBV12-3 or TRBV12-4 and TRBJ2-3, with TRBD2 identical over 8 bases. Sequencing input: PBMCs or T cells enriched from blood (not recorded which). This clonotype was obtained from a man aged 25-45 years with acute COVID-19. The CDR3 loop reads CASSREGADTQYF. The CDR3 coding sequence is TGTGCCAGCAGCCGGGAGGGGGCAGATACGCAGTATTTT.